The clone carrying this T cell receptor beta chain has ten or more counts. Antigen unknown. This entry is derived from a study of early T cells in non-severe SARS-CoV-2 infection. About the study: The chains were unpaired, and the sequenced material was bulk RNA from unsorted whole blood. Study-level points and caveats: Matches to VDJdb favored anti-spike CD8 responses and missed private and CD4 specificities.

V was clipped by 1 base and J by 0 bases, with 9 bases between them. The CDR3 is made up of 15 amino acids. Germline CDR1 SGHVS, CDR2 FQNEAQ. In the library, individual cDNA molecules carried attached unique molecular identifiers. MiXCR was run by TCRdb on the 5' RACE reads, yielding one entry per CDR3 protein. Of about 60,000 distinct CDR3 sequences in the sample, around an eighth were seen once. The sequencing sample was made of whole blood. V usage is TRBV7-8 and J usage is TRBJ1-1; D is undetermined. The sequence came from an adult who was a healthcare worker with PCR-confirmed SARS-CoV-2 infection or an uninfected control (not recorded which). The CDR3 DNA sequence: TGTGCCAGCAGCTTAGGGGTAGTAATGAACACTGAAGCTTTCTTT. Protein product: CASSLGVVMNTEAFF.